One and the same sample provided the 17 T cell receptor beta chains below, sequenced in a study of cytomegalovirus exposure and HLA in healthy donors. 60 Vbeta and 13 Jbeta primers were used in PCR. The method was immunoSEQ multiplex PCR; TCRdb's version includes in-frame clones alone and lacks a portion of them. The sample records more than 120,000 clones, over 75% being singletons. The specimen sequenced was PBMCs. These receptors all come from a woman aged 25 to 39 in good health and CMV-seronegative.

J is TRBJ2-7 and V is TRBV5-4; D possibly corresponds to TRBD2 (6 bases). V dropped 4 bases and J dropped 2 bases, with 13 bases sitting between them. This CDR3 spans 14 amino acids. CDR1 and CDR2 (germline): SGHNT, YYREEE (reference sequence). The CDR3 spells CASSAAGSTYEQYF. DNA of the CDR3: TGTGCCAGCAGCGCGGCGGGGTCCACCTACGAGCAGTACTTC. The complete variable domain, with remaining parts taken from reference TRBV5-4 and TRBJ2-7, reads ETGVTQSPTHLIKTRGQQVTLRCSSQSGHNTVSWYQQALGQGPQFIFQYYREEENGRGNFPPRFSGLQFPNYSSELNVNALELDDSALYLCASSAAGSTYEQYFGPGTRLTVT.

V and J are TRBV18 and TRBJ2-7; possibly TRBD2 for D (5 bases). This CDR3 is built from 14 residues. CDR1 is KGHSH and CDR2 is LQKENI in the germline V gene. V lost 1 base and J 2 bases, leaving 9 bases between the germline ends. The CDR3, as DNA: TGTGCCAGCTCACCACAGATAGCGACCTACGAGCAGTACTTC. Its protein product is CASSPQIATYEQYF.

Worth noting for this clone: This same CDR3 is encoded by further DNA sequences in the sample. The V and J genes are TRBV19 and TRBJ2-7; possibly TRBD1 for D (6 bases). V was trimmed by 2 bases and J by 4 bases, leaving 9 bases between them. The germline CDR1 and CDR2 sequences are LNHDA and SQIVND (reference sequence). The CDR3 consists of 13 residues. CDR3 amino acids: CASSITGKYEQYF. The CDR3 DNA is TGTGCCAGTAGTATAACAGGGAAATACGAGCAGTACTTC.

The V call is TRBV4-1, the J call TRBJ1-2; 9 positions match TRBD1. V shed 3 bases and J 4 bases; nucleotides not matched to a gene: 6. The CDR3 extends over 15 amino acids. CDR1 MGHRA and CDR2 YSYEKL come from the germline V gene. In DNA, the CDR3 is TGCGCCAGCAGCCAGATGGGACAGGGTTCCTATGGCTACACCTTC. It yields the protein CASSQMGQGSYGYTF.

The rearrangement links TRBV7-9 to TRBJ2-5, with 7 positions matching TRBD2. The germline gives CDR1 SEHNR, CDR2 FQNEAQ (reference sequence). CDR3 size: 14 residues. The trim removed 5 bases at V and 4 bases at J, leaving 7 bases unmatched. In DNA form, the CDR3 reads TGTGCCAGCAGCGTTGTGGGGGGGTCAGAGACCCAGTACTTC. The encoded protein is CASSVVGGSETQYF.

CDR3 region: CAISARKRSYNEQFF. The DNA for the CDR3 is TGTGCCATCAGCGCCAGGAAACGGTCCTACAATGAGCAGTTCTTC. The chain joins TRBV10-3 to TRBJ2-1; D ambiguous. Germline V gene lookup returns CDR1 ENHRY and CDR2 SYGVKD. This CDR3 comprises 15 residues. With 6 bases removed from V and 1 base from J, the gap between germline ends came to 13 bases.

CDR3 loop: CASSFRTARNTEAFF. The CDR3 nucleotides read TGTGCCAGCAGTTTCCGGACAGCCCGGAACACTGAAGCTTTCTTT. V is TRBV6-9 and J is TRBJ1-1, with D tentatively TRBD1 (6 bases). Germline V lookup: CDR1 MNHGY, CDR2 SVAAGI. The length of the CDR3 is 15 residues. The ends were cut back, 4 bases at V and 1 base at J, with 13 bases in the middle.

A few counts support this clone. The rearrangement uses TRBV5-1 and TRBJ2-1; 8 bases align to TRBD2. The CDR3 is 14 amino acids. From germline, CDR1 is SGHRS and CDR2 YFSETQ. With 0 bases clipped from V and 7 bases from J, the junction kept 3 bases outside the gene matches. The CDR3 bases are TGCGCCAGCAGCTTGGCGGGGGGGCCAAATGAGCAGTTCTTC. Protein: CASSLAGGPNEQFF.

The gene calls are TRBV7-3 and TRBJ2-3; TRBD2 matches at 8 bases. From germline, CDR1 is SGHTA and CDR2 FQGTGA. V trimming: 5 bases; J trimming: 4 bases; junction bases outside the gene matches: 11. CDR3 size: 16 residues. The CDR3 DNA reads TGTGCCAGCAGCCCTATCGGGGCGGGGGGCCCAGATACGCAGTATTTT. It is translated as CASSPIGAGGPDTQYF. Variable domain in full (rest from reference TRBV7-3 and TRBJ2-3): GAGVSQTPSNKVTEKGKYVELRCDPISGHTALYWYRQSLGQGPEFLIYFQGTGAADDSGLPNDRFFAVRPEGSVSTLKIQRTERGDSAVYLCASSPIGAGGPDTQYFGPGTRLTVL.

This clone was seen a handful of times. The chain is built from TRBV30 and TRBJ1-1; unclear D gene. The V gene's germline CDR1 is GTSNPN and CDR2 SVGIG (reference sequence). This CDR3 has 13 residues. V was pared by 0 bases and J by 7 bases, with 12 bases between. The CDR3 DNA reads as TGTGCCTGGAGTGTACATGGGGAGGGTGAAGCTTTCTTT. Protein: CAWSVHGEGEAFF.

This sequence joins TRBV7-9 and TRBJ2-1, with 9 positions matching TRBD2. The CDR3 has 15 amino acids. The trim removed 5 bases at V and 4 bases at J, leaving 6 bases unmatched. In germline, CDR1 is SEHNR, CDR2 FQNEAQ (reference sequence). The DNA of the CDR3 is TGTGCCAGCAGCCACATAGCGGGGGAGTACAATGAGCAGTTCTTC. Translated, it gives CASSHIAGEYNEQFF.

The CDR3, as DNA: TGCAGCGCCAACACGGGGAGGGGGGGTGGGCTGTTTTTT. Translation gives CSANTGRGGGLFF. This chain joins TRBV29-1 and TRBJ1-4; TRBD1 might be the D (6 bases). This CDR3 is 13 amino acids long. Trimming removed 7 bases at V and 14 bases at J, with 23 bases between. Germline V lookup: CDR1 SQVTM, CDR2 ANQGSEA.

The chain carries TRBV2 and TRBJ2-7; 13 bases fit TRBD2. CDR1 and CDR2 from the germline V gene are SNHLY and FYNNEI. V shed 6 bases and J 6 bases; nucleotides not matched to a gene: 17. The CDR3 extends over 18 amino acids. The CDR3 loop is CASSAGLAGESYGFEQYF. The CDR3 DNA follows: TGTGCCAGCAGCGCCGGACTAGCGGGAGAATCTTACGGTTTCGAGCAGTACTTC. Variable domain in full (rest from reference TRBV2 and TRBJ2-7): EPEVTQTPSHQVTQMGQEVILRCVPISNHLYFYWYRQILGQKVEFLVSFYNNEISEKSEIFDDQFSVERPDGSNFTLKIRSTKLEDSAMYFCASSAGLAGESYGFEQYFGPGTRLTVT.

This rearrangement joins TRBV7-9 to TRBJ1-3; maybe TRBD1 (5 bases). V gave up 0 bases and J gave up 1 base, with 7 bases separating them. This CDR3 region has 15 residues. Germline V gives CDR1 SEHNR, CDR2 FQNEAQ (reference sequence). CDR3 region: CASSLARGSGNTIYF. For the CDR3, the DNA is TGTGCCAGCAGCTTAGCGCGGGGGTCTGGAAACACCATATATTTT. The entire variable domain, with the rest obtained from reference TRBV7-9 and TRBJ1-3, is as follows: DTGVSQNPRHKITKRGQNVTFRCDPISEHNRLYWYRQTLGQGPEFLTYFQNEAQLEKSRLLSDRFSAERPKGSFSTLEIQRTEQGDSAMYLCASSLARGSGNTIYFGEGSWLTVV.

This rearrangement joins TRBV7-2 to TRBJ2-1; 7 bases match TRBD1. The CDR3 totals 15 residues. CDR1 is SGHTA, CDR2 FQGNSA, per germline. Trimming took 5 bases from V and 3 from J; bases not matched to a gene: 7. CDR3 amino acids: CASSPQTGNYNEQFF. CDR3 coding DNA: TGTGCCAGCAGCCCGCAGACAGGGAACTACAATGAGCAGTTCTTC.

CDR3 protein: CAWSVARDTEAFF. In DNA, the CDR3 is TGTGCCTGGAGTGTCGCCAGGGACACTGAAGCTTTCTTT. The V call is TRBV30, the J call TRBJ1-1, with D perhaps matching TRBD1 (5 bases). The CDR3 is 13 residues long. Germline V gene lookup returns CDR1 GTSNPN and CDR2 SVGIG (reference sequence). V lost 0 bases to trimming and J lost 3 bases, with 8 bases between them. The whole variable domain, filled in from reference TRBV30 and TRBJ1-1, reads SQTIHQWPATLVQPVGSPLSLECTVEGTSNPNLYWYRQAAGRGLQLLFYSVGIGQISSEVPQNLSASRPQDRQFILSSKKLLLSDSGFYLCAWSVARDTEAFFGQGTRLTVV.

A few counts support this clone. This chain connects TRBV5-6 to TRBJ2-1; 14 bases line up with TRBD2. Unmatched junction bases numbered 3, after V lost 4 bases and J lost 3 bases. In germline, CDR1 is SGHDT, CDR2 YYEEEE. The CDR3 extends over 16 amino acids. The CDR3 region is CASSPGLAGVYNEQFF. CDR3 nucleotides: TGTGCCAGCAGCCCGGGACTAGCGGGGGTCTACAATGAGCAGTTCTTC. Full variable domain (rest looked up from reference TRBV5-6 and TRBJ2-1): DAGVTQSPTHLIKTRGQQVTLRCSPKSGHDTVSWYQQALGQGPQFIFQYYEEEERQRGNFPDRFSGHQFPNYSSELNVNALLLGDSALYLCASSPGLAGVYNEQFFGPGTRLTVL.